The present entry profiles one T cell receptor beta chain with its context. Profiling relied on immunoSEQ multiplex PCR, and the TCRdb table lists in-frame clones only, not all of them. The sample shows roughly 410,000 clones, 87% of them seen only once. This sample is drawn from a study of blood T cell repertoires in COVID-19. The CDR3 covers 15 residues. Germline V gene data show CDR1 as KGHDR and CDR2 as SFDVKD. Sequences were obtained from peripheral blood. The receptor's source is a woman in her sixties with COVID-19, enrolled during active disease. The chain joins TRBV24-1 to TRBJ1-1, with 8 bases identical to TRBD1. The CDR3 region has the DNA TGTGCTGCAACGGAGGACAGGGTGTTGAACACTGAAGCTTTCTTT. This codes for CAATEDRVLNTEAFF.